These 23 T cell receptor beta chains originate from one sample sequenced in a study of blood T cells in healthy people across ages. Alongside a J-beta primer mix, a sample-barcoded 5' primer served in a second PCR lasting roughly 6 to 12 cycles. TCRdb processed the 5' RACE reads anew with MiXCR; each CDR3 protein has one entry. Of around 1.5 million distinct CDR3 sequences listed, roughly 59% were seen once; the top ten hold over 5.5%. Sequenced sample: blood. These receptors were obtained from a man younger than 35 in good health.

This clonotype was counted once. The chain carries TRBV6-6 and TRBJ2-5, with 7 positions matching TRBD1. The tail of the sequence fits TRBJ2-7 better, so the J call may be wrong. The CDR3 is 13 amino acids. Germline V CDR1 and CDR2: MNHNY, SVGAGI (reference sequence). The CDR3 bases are TGTGCCAGCAGGGGGGACAGTCGCTACGAGCAGTACTTC. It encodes CASRGDSRYEQYF.

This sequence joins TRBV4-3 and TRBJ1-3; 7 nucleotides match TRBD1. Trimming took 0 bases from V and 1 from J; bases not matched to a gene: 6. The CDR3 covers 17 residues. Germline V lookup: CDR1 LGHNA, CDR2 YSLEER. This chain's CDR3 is CASSQDPRGLSGNTIYF. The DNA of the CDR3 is TGCGCCAGCAGCCAAGATCCGAGGGGGCTGTCTGGAAACACCATATATTTT.

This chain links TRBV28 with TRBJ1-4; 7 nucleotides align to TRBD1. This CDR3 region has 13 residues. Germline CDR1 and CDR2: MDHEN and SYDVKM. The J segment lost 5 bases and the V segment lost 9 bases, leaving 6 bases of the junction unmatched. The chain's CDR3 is CASQTGQNEKLFF. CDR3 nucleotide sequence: TGTGCCAGTCAGACGGGACAGAATGAAAAACTGTTTTTT.

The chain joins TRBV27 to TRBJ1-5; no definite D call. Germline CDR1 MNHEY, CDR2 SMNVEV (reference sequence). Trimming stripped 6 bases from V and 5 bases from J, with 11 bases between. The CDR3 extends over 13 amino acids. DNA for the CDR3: TGTGCCAGCAGGGCCGGGTCTGATCAGCCCCAGCATTTT. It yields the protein CASRAGSDQPQHF.

The CDR3 DNA follows: TGCAGTGTGAAGGGGACAGGAAAACTGTTTTTT. Its translation: CSVKGTGKLFF. The rearrangement links TRBV20-1 to TRBJ1-4, with 8 bases lining up with TRBD1. J gave up 10 bases and V 7 bases, and 5 bases lay outside the gene matches. The CDR3 is 11 amino acids. The germline gives CDR1 DFQATT, CDR2 SNEGSKA (reference sequence).

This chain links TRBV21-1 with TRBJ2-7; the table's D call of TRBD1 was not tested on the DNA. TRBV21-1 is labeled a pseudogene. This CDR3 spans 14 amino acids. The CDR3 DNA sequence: TGTGCCAGCAGGGGGGGGGACAGGGCCCACGAGCAGTACTTC. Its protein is CASRGGDRAHEQYF.

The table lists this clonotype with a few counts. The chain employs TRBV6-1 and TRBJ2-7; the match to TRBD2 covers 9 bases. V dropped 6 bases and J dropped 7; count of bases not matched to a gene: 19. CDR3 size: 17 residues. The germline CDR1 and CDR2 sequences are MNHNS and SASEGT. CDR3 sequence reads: CASRAHRTGTSPTEQYF. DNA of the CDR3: TGTGCCAGCAGAGCCCACCGGACCGGGACTAGCCCCACGGAGCAGTACTTC.

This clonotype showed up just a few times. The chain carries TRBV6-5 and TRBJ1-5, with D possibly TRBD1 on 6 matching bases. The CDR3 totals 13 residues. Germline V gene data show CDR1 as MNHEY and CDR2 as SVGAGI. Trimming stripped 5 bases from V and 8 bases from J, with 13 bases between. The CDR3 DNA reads TGTGCCAGCAGTGTAACAGGGCTGGAGCCCCAGCATTTT. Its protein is CASSVTGLEPQHF.

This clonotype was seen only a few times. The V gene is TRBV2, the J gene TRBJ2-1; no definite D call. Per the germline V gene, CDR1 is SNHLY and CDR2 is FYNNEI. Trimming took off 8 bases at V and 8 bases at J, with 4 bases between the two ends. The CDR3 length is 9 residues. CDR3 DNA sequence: TGTGCCAGCGCGGATGAGCAGTTCTTC. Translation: CASADEQFF.

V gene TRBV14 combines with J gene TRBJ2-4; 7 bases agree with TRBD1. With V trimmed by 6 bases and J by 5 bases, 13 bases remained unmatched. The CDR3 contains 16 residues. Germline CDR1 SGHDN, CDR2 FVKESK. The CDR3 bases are TGTGCCAGCAGTCTTACAACAGGGGTTCCAGAAAACATTCAGTACTTC. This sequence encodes CASSLTTGVPENIQYF.

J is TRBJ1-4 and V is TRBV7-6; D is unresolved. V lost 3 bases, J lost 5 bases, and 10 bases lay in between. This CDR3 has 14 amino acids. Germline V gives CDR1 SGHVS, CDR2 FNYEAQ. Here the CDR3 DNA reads TGTGCCAGCAGCTTGCGTCAGGAAAATGAAAAACTGTTTTTT. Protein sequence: CASSLRQENEKLFF.

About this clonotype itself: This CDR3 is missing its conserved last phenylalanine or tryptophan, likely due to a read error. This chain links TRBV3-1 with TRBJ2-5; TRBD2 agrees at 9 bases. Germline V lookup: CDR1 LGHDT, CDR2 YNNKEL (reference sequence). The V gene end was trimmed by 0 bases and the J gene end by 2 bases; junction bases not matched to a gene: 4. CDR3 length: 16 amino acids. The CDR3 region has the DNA TGTGCCAGCAGCCAAGAGAATCTAGCGGGACAAGAGACCCAGTACTGC. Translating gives CASSQENLAGQETQYC.

CDR3 DNA: TGTGCCAGCTCACCGATGTCAGCAGGGGCAAAAGGCTACACCTTC. It yields the protein CASSPMSAGAKGYTF. This chain connects TRBV18 to TRBJ1-2, with D maybe TRBD1 (6 bases). The CDR3 extends over 15 amino acids. V was shortened by 3 bases and J by 8 bases, with 19 bases between the two germline ends. The V gene's germline CDR1 is KGHSH and CDR2 LQKENI. The whole variable domain, filled in from reference TRBV18 and TRBJ1-2, reads NAGVMQNPRHLVRRRGQEARLRCSPMKGHSHVYWYRQLPEEGLKFMVYLQKENIIDESGMPKERFSAEFPKEGPSILRIQQVVRGDSAAYFCASSPMSAGAKGYTFGSGTRLTVV.

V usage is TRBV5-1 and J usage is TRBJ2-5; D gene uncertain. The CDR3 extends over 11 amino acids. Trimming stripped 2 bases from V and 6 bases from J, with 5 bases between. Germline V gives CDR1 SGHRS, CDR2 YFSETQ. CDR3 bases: TGCGCCAGCAGCTTCTCGAAGACCCAGTACTTC. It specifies CASSFSKTQYF.

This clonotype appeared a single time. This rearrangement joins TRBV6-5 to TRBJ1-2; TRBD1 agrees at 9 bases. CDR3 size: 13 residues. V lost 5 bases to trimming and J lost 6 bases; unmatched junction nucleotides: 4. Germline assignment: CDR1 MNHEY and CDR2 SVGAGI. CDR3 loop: CASSRTGDHGYTF. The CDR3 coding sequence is TGTGCCAGCAGTCGGACAGGGGACCATGGCTACACCTTC.

The CDR3, as DNA: TGTGCCAGCAGTTACTCGCGGCACCCCTATGGCTACACCTTC. It translates to CASSYSRHPYGYTF. V usage is TRBV6-6 and J usage is TRBJ1-2; D gene ambiguous. Per the germline V gene, CDR1 is MNHNY and CDR2 is SVGAGI (reference sequence). Trimming stripped 0 bases from V and 4 bases from J, with 9 bases between. CDR3 size: 14 residues.

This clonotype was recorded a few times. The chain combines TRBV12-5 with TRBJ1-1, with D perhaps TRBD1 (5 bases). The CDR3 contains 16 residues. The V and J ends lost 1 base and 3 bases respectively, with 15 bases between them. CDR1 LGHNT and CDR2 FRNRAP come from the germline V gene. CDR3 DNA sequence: TGTGCTAGTGGTTTGGGGGACTTGTCGATCGACACTGAAGCTTTCTTT. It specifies CASGLGDLSIDTEAFF.

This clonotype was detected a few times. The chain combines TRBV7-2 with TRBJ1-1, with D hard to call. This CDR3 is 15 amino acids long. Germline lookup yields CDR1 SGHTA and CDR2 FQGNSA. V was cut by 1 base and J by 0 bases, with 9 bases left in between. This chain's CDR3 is CASSLDAAMNTEAFF. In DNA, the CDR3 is TGTGCCAGCAGCTTAGATGCAGCTATGAACACTGAAGCTTTCTTT.

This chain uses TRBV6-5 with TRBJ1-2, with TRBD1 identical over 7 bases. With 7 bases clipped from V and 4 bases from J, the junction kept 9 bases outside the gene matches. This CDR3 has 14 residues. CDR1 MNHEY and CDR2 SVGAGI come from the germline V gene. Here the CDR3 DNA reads TGTGCCAGCACCCCAGGGGGGCGCGGCTATGGCTACACCTTC. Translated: CASTPGGRGYGYTF.

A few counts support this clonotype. The CDR3 region has the DNA TGTGCTAGTGGTACCGGGACAGTCCCTAACTATGGCTACACCTTC. Protein: CASGTGTVPNYGYTF. The rearrangement joins TRBV12-5 to TRBJ1-2; 7 bases are a match to TRBD1. Germline CDR1 reads LGHNT; CDR2 reads FRNRAP. Trimming removed 5 bases from V and 0 bases from J; junction bases left unmatched: 6. There are 15 residues in the CDR3.

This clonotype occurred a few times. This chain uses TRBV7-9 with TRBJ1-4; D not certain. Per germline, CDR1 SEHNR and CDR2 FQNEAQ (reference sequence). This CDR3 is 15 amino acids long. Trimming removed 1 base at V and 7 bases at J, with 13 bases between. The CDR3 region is CASSLDTRGSEKLFF. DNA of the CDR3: TGTGCCAGCAGCTTAGATACCAGAGGGAGTGAAAAACTGTTTTTT.

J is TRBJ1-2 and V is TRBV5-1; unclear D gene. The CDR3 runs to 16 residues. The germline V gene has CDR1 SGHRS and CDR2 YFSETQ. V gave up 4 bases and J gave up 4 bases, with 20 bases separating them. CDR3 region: CASSVDGRYDFYGYTF. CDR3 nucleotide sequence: TGCGCCAGCAGCGTGGACGGGCGCTACGACTTCTATGGCTACACCTTC.

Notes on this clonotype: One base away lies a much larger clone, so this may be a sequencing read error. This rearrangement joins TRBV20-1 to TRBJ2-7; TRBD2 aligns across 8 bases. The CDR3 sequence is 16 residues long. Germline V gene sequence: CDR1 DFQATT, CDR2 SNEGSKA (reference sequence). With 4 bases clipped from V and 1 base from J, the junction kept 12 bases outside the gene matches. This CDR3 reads CSANGRGAGGSYEQYF. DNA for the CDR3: TGCAGTGCTAATGGGAGGGGCGCGGGAGGATCCTACGAGCAGTACTTC.